This T cell receptor (beta chain) was observed in a study of T cell responses to AZD1222 COVID-19 vaccine. As to this clone: As yet, its antigen is unknown.

The study, taken as a whole, reports: Spike as a whole was targeted by vaccine-associated CD4 TCRs, dominant at 160-218 and 743-854. Seropositive AZD1222 recipients at baseline numbered only 6 or 7. Close to half of all spike-specific TCRs reportedly target regions of the variants that are unmutated. Clonal diversity may have been underestimated, and the donors were mostly white British, with more females than males.

Clones were read by immunoSEQ multiplex PCR, and TCRdb kept only the in-frame ones, dropping some. The sample yields 120,000 to 150,000 clones, roughly 88% seen once. The source is an adult in good health. Source: peripheral blood, taken on day 0 of AZD1222 vaccination.

The DNA for the CDR3 is TGCGCCAGCAGCTTGGAGGGCGGGGGAGGTTACGAGCAGTACTTC. Amino acid sequence: CASSLEGGGGYEQYF. This rearrangement joins TRBV5-1 to TRBJ2-7; 7 bases line up with TRBD2. The germline V gene has CDR1 SGHRS and CDR2 YFSETQ. J was trimmed by 4 bases and V by 0 bases; bases with no gene match: 7. This CDR3 region has 15 residues.